This is a list of T cell receptor beta chains from one sample in a study of T cell responses to AZD1222 COVID-19 vaccine. Profiling relied on immunoSEQ multiplex PCR, and the TCRdb table lists in-frame clones only, not all of them. Of 150,000 to 200,000 clones in the sample, about 91% were seen once. The sequencing used peripheral blood, collected 28 days after the second AZD1222 dose. Receptors were obtained from an adult who received the AZD1222 COVID-19 vaccine. CDR3s leave out the opening cysteine and the closing phenylalanine or tryptophan. D genes are given only for firm matches.

j_call,cdr3_length,d_call,v_call,cdr3_aa
TRBJ1-2,13,NA,TRBV3-1/TRBV3-2,ASSHPGGGNYGYT
TRBJ1-1,12,NA,TRBV4-2,ASSPEMGNTEAF
TRBJ1-4,9,NA,TRBV30,AWSYNEKLF
TRBJ2-7,14,NA,TRBV19,ASMGPGPTDSYEQY
TRBJ1-4,14,NA,TRBV19,ASSIDLAANNEKLF
TRBJ1-4,13,NA,TRBV5-1,ASSLFGQPNEKLF
TRBJ1-2,9,NA,TRBV20-1,SAPRVDGYT
TRBJ1-4,11,NA,TRBV6-2/TRBV6-3,ASGNLAPARLF
TRBJ1-2,13,NA,TRBV5-1,ASSRSLDSNYGYT
TRBJ1-2,14,TRBD1,TRBV9,ASSVGTGGWGYGYT
TRBJ1-1,14,NA,TRBV28,ASSLTIWTGNTEAF
TRBJ1-1,14,TRBD1,TRBV19,ASSRDRGKGDTEAF
TRBJ1-2,16,TRBD1,TRBV24-1,ATSDLGGTGDSDYGYT
TRBJ1-2,14,TRBD1,TRBV7-9,ASSLDQGDSGYGYT
TRBJ2-4,14,NA,TRBV5-8,ASSSQEHLAKNIQY
TRBJ2-7,14,TRBD2,TRBV15,ATSRAGLATSYEQY
TRBJ1-1,17,TRBD1,TRBV28,ASSPHHRDSRWWNTEAF
TRBJ1-5,12,TRBD1,TRBV18,ASSRQGIGQPQH
TRBJ1-1,12,NA,TRBV24-1,ATSALILNTEAF
TRBJ2-7,12,TRBD1,TRBV30,AWSATTGGYEQY
TRBJ1-4,12,TRBD1,TRBV5-1,ASSWTGGNEKLF
TRBJ1-2,10,NA,TRBV19,ASKNLGYGYT
TRBJ2-7,14,NA,TRBV6-2/TRBV6-3,ASSSPSRRGVSEQY
TRBJ2-2,12,NA,TRBV14,ASSPHRSTGELF
TRBJ1-5,12,NA,TRBV3-1/TRBV3-2,ASSQDRGNQPQH
TRBJ2-2,15,TRBD2,TRBV7-2,ASSSDTSGRTTGELF
TRBJ2-3,12,NA,TRBV6-5,ASSLDPFRDTQY
TRBJ2-7,14,TRBD2,TRBV27,ASSKNTGLARWEQY
TRBJ2-1,15,TRBD1,TRBV15,ATSKSGGTGSYNEQF
TRBJ1-6,13,NA,TRBV6-2/TRBV6-3,ASSYGGTYNSPLH
TRBJ2-4,12,TRBD1,TRBV27,ASSPRTGVNIQY
TRBJ2-2,14,TRBD2,TRBV7-9,ASSSSGSGNTGELF
TRBJ2-3,13,NA,TRBV27,ASSLWNRLADTQY
TRBJ1-4,16,NA,TRBV5-8,ASSRRGPHLATNEKLF
TRBJ2-1,17,NA,TRBV1,TSSFRPGGRGTTPRGQF
TRBJ2-7,12,NA,TRBV25-1,ASSDWSGEGEQY
TRBJ1-5,9,NA,TRBV2,ASRLNQPQH
TRBJ2-1,9,NA,TRBV4-1,ASSHGGEQF
TRBJ1-1,15,TRBD1,TRBV7-9,ASSLVGTAPLWAEAF
TRBJ1-1,14,TRBD1,TRBV3-1/TRBV3-2,ASSRRDRVGNTEAF
TRBJ1-1,16,TRBD1,TRBV6-1,ASSVSGTGGGRFTEAF
TRBJ1-1,13,NA,TRBV4-3,ASSSGGAPNTEAF
TRBJ1-2,13,TRBD1,TRBV18,ASSPSGTGPYGYT
TRBJ1-5,11,NA,TRBV18,ASSPAGNQPQH
TRBJ1-1,12,NA,TRBV2,ASSAQRLNTEAF
TRBJ1-2,11,NA,TRBV3-1/TRBV3-2,ASSQNGKDGYT
TRBJ1-2,13,TRBD1,TRBV18,ASSPLGGAGDGYT
TRBJ1-4,12,NA,TRBV13,ASRPGETNEKLF
TRBJ2-5,13,NA,TRBV6-1,ASSEVGFDQETQY
TRBJ1-1,13,NA,TRBV4-1,ASSQAIALNTEAF
TRBJ1-1,14,TRBD1,TRBV5-1,ASSRGQATRSTEAF
TRBJ2-2,13,NA,TRBV7-2,ASSSWGVDTGELF
TRBJ2-3,17,TRBD2,TRBV11-2,ASSWRGTSGEPSTDTQY
TRBJ2-7,15,NA,TRBV4-1,ASSQEVSPPAPYEQY
TRBJ2-4,10,TRBD1,TRBV5-4,ASSSGQGGWV
TRBJ1-2,13,NA,TRBV7-2,ASSLALVANYGYT
TRBJ1-5,13,NA,TRBV28,ASSLRGESNQPQH
TRBJ1-1,13,NA,TRBV6-2/TRBV6-3,ASSYSNAGRTEAF
TRBJ2-5,13,TRBD2,TRBV5-4,ASSPGGPSGETQY
TRBJ2-1,13,NA,TRBV11-3,ASSAGQGDGDEQF